The clone carrying this TCR beta chain has a count of ten or more. Antigen unknown. The data originate from a study of human T cells and chemical hapten exposure. Noted time point: healthy volunteer bleed at 6 weeks. Whole blood that had not been fractionated was the source of extracted total RNA. Germline values: CDR1 MDHEN, CDR2 SYDVKM. J lost 6 bases, V lost 6 bases, and 15 bases had no gene match. This CDR3 is 16 amino acids long. The library tagged individual cDNA molecules with unique molecular identifiers. Methods used by the authors: Sequenced samples showed a median of around 96,000 TCRs each, with counts running from around 24,000 to 710,000. TCRdb used MiXCR to reprocess the RACE reads, holding one entry per CDR3 protein. Here the V and J calls rest on TCRdb's processing, not on the authors' analysis. The sample lists tens of thousands of distinct CDR3 sequences, about 5.5% occurring once.

Study results and limitations: The number of TCRs over 1 in 1000 frequency stayed unchanged after DPC.

This TCR came from a human donor in good health. Some clones in this sample may be carry-over from other donors' samples. The rearrangement uses TRBV28 and TRBJ1-2, with TRBD1 identical over 8 bases. The sequenced material came from whole blood. CDR3 residues: CASSKVEVTGEDGYTF. The CDR3 coding sequence is TGTGCCAGCAGCAAAGTGGAGGTGACAGGGGAAGATGGCTACACCTTC.